This T cell receptor beta chain was documented in a study of a mutant IDH1 vaccine in newly diagnosed glioma. For the study at large: Of the patients given treatment, roughly 62% were male and around 38% were female, and a mean age of about 40 years was recorded. Study-level results: Alterations occurring in top peripheral T cell clonotypes seemed unrelated to pseudoprogression.

This CDR3 contains 15 residues. The V gene's germline CDR1 is SGDLS and CDR2 YYNGEE. The ends lost 0 bases at V and 3 bases at J; junction bases unmatched: 4. Some clones are missing from TCRdb's copy, which holds only in-frame ones; the method was immunoSEQ multiplex PCR. The sample lists about 51,000 clones; roughly 73% were seen once. Comment on this clone: As yet, its antigen is unknown.

Regarding time point: week 5, during vaccination. Mutant IDH1 20-mer peptide, at 300 ug, made up each vaccine dose, with topical imiquimod. The gene calls are TRBV9 and TRBJ2-7, with TRBD1 matching over 9 bases. The source of this sequence is a woman aged 40 to 49 with glioma. Specimen: PBMCs, collected from a glioma patient whose treatment included an IDH1 peptide vaccine. The CDR3 reads CASSVEQGAGYEQYF. CDR3 nucleotides: TGTGCCAGCAGCGTAGAACAGGGGGCAGGCTACGAGCAGTACTTC.